A selection of T cell receptor beta chains follows, all from one sample in a study of Tregs in tolerant kidney transplant recipients. Measured with immunoSEQ multiplex PCR; TCRdb has only the in-frame clones, and not every one. The sample holds about 77,000 clones; more than 95% are singletons and the top ten take around 0.51%. The sample here was CD4+ T cells from blood, taken before the transplant. The receptors were gathered from a human donor who received a combined kidney and bone marrow transplant. CDR3s include the opening cysteine and the closing phenylalanine or tryptophan.

TRBV6-1,CASTGRDTQYF
TRBV18,CASSRLEGNEQFF
TRBV19,CASSNQISNQPQHF
TRBV20-1,CSAGESYEQYF
TRBV2,CASSASSYEQYF
TRBV5-5,CASSITGSPSYNEQFF
TRBV20-1,CSATGYTEAFF
TRBV10-2,CASSGRQNQPQHF
TRBV7-8,CASSLTVNSPLHF
TRBV15,CATSRKTDIGQETQYF
TRBV6-1,CASSENRHTQYF
TRBV5-6,CASSSTARGVGTDTQYF
TRBV5-1,CASSLDRETQYF
TRBV7-6,CASSLVVRGTEAFF
TRBV10-3,CATGIRETQYF
TRBV7-9,CASSTQSGTGELFF
TRBV6-1,CASTAFRGEIGAYTF
TRBV5-1,CASSLGRERYEQYF
TRBV19,CASSTGQGREKQYF
TRBV6-1,CASSGLAGGELFF
TRBV4-1,CASSQAPGTATEAFF
TRBV7-9,CASSLAQWDTQYF
TRBV2,CASSSGRGSYEQYF
TRBV30,CAWSVGTPSTDTQYF
TRBV6-6,CASSYTPDQGEQYF
TRBV5-4,CASSLYQRGTDTQYF
TRBV27,CASSLVRGPGNTIYF
TRBV7-2,CASSAQGALNPNEQFF
TRBV27,CASSLSGGIYGYTF
TRBV18,CASSTGLTAGNTIYF
TRBV30,CAWRAGTGANVLTF
TRBV2,CASSAEGPLLYEQYF
TRBV9,CASSVAQGVGEKLFF
TRBV9,CASSVEGAYNEQFF
TRBV10-3,CATSVGEKAFF
TRBV7-9,CASSSGTGYNQPQHF